These 24 T cell receptor beta chains originate from one sample sequenced in a study of tumor-infiltrating lymphocytes in primary liver carcinoma (dated 2017 in TCRdb). The sample was run on an Illumina HiSeq 2500. Starting from roughly 540 ng total RNA, TCRbeta-specific cDNA was produced by reverse transcription with a constant-region primer and ProtoScript II reverse transcriptase. TCRbeta libraries were built with three nested multiplex PCR rounds, a slightly modified ARM-PCR procedure. Each of the first two PCR rounds ran for approximately 10 cycles using multiplex TRBV1-TRBV30 forward primers together with a Cbeta reverse primer. TCRdb applied fastp at Q25 and MiXCR to the public reads, then kept only in-frame beta chains. Rows are unified per CDR3 protein, each entry keeping the most common DNA and genes. The sample contains over 250,000 distinct CDR3 sequences, roughly three fifths of them found a single time. The top ten clones comprise around 15% of the sample.

RNA from unsorted whole blood was extracted with TRIzol reagent, and germline DNA was obtained with the DNeasy Blood & Tissue kit. Input material: peripheral blood. These receptors all come from a woman in her thirties with primary liver carcinoma and hepatitis B virus infection.

As to this clonotype: One end of the junction fails to match germline, which may point to a read error. The chain recombines TRBV4-1 with TRBJ1-1; unclear D gene. The CDR3 extends over 15 amino acids. Germline CDR1 and CDR2: MGHRA and YSYEKL. CDR3 bases: TGCACCAGCAGCCTTGTCGGTGTCAGGAACACTGAAGCTTTCTTT. Protein product: CTSSLVGVRNTEAFF.

The CDR3 here is CSANQLAGTGGSGYTF. Written as DNA, the CDR3 is TGCAGTGCTAACCAACTCGCCGGGACAGGGGGCTCTGGCTACACCTTC. The V call is TRBV20-1, the J call TRBJ1-2; TRBD1 matches 12 bases. Germline CDR1 and CDR2: DFQATT and SNEGSKA (reference sequence). Trimming cost V 4 bases and J 7 bases; bases outside gene matches: 13. The CDR3 extends over 16 amino acids.

The chain has TRBV29-1 and TRBJ2-1; 9 nucleotides align to TRBD2. Germline V gives CDR1 SQVTM, CDR2 ANQGSEA. The CDR3 consists of 13 residues. CDR3 DNA sequence: TGCAGTGTTTCTAGCGGGATGAACAATGAGCAGTTCTTC. Its translation is CSVSSGMNNEQFF.

This clonotype was counted a single time. One end of the junction varies from germline; a read error may be responsible. V usage is TRBV16 and J usage is TRBJ1-5; no clear D. Germline V lookup: CDR1 KGHSY, CDR2 FQNENV. The length of the CDR3 is 14 residues. The chain's CDR3 is CASKTRNSNQPQRF. The CDR3 DNA follows: TGTGCCAGCAAGACTCGCAATAGCAATCAGCCCCAGCGTTTT.

The rearrangement links TRBV29-1 to TRBJ2-1, with D perhaps TRBD1 (6 bases). This CDR3 is built from 16 residues. The V and J ends lost 7 bases and 2 bases respectively, with 21 bases between them. Germline V gene sequence: CDR1 SQVTM, CDR2 ANQGSEA. The CDR3 coding sequence is TGCAGCGGGTGGGCCACAAAGGGGGACACCTACAATGAGCAGTTCTTC. Translating gives CSGWATKGDTYNEQFF.

Only a few counts were recorded for this clonotype. The V and J genes are TRBV6-5 and TRBJ2-1; D is uncertain. V was cut by 4 bases and J by 6 bases, with 16 bases left in between. Looked up from germline, CDR1 is MNHEY and CDR2 is SVGAGI. This CDR3 spans 15 amino acids. This CDR3 reads CASSSDWTYFNEQFF. CDR3 coding DNA: TGTGCCAGCAGTTCTGACTGGACCTACTTCAATGAGCAGTTCTTC.

The chain is built from TRBV4-2 and TRBJ2-1; D call uncertain. The CDR3 extends over 17 amino acids. Deletions cut 1 base from V and 6 bases from J, with 19 bases between. The germline V gene has CDR1 LGHNA and CDR2 YNFKEQ. CDR3 nucleotide sequence: TGTGCCAGCAGCCAAGTAAACCGACTGACGACTGGCAATGAGCAGTTCTTC. Translation gives CASSQVNRLTTGNEQFF.

V and J are TRBV6-5 and TRBJ1-2; 9 bases align to TRBD1. The CDR3 spans 16 residues. The germline V gene has CDR1 MNHEY and CDR2 SVGAGI. The junction had 20 bases not matched to a gene; V was cut back by 6 bases and J by 12 bases. The CDR3 DNA is TGTGCCAGCAGCTCGGACAGGGGAACAGCTAACTATGGTCACACCTTC. Translation gives CASSSDRGTANYGHTF.

The V gene is TRBV10-3, the J gene TRBJ2-1, with TRBD2 as a possible D gene (5 bases). Germline V gene lookup returns CDR1 ENHRY and CDR2 SYGVKD. This CDR3 is built from 13 residues. The germline V and J ends were trimmed by 10 bases and 5 bases, with 15 bases remaining between them. The CDR3: CATELVPNNEQFF. CDR3 bases: TGTGCCACAGAACTAGTCCCCAACAATGAGCAGTTCTTC.

With respect to this clonotype: Without the conserved terminal phenylalanine or tryptophan, this CDR3 likely stems from a read error. This chain uses TRBV29-1 with TRBJ2-2; D is undetermined. Germline CDR1 reads SQVTM; CDR2 reads ANQGSEA. The CDR3 totals 15 residues. Trimming removed 6 bases from V and 5 bases from J, with 19 bases in between. CDR3 protein: CSVSLGSEVTGELFL. The CDR3 nucleotides are TGCAGCGTCTCACTGGGGTCGGAAGTTACCGGGGAGCTGTTTCTT.

For this clonotype: A much bigger clone sits one base away, suggesting this may be a read error. The genes are TRBV12-3 or TRBV12-4 and TRBJ1-1; D perhaps matches TRBD1 (5 bases). The CDR3 is made up of 15 amino acids. V was shortened by 8 bases and J by 4 bases, with 20 bases between the two germline ends. DNA for the CDR3: TGTGCCAGCCGCGGGGAGGGGATTATGAGCACTGAAGCTTTCTTT. Protein product: CASRGEGIMSTEAFF.

The chain carries TRBV6-5 and TRBJ1-6; D unclear. The germline CDR1 and CDR2 sequences are MNHEY and SVGAGI. The ends were cut back, 0 bases at V and 7 bases at J, with 10 bases in the middle. The length of the CDR3 is 15 residues. This CDR3 reads CASSYSMRANSPLHF. In DNA, the CDR3 is TGTGCCAGCAGTTACTCTATGCGGGCCAATTCACCCCTCCACTTT.

Details on this clonotype: This may come from a read error, since a much larger clone is one base off. This chain joins TRBV6-5 and TRBJ2-1, with a weak D call TRBD2 (5 bases). Trimming removed 7 bases at V and 9 bases at J, with 13 bases between. Germline CDR1 MNHEY, CDR2 SVGAGI. The CDR3 is 12 amino acids. The CDR3 coding sequence is TGTGCCAGCACCTTTAGCCGGGGTGAGCAGTTCTTC. Translated, it gives CASTFSRGEQFF.

In the case of this clonotype: It may be a read error: a sequence one base away is much more abundant. Since no conserved phenylalanine or tryptophan closes the CDR3, a read error is the likely cause. The chain has TRBV6-1 and TRBJ2-1; 8 bases agree with TRBD2. Germline V gene lookup returns CDR1 MNHNS and CDR2 SASEGT. CDR3 length: 16 residues. V shed 4 bases, J shed 7 bases, and the junction held 12 bases outside the gene matches. This chain's CDR3 is CASSGVRAGEGNEQFS. The CDR3 nucleotides are TGTGCCAGCAGTGGGGTGAGAGCGGGAGAGGGAAATGAGCAGTTCTCC.

The CDR3 coding sequence is TGTGCCAGCAGTTACTCCCCCGTAGGCAATCAGCCCCAGCATTTT. As protein: CASSYSPVGNQPQHF. The gene calls are TRBV6-2 or TRBV6-3 and TRBJ1-5; D is undetermined. Germline CDR1 MNHEY, CDR2 SVGEGT. V lost 0 bases and J 2 bases, leaving 8 bases between the germline ends. CDR3 length equals 15 residues.

Details on this clonotype: At one boundary the junction diverges from the germline segment, which might be a read error. V usage is TRBV7-8 and J usage is TRBJ2-2, with TRBD2 matching 9 bases. The length of the CDR3 is 15 residues. Germline values: CDR1 SGHVS, CDR2 FQNEAQ. The CDR3 DNA reads TGTGCCAGCAGGTTAGCGGGAGTTCGGACCGGGGAGCTGTTTTTC. As protein: CASRLAGVRTGELFF. Looking up the rest from reference TRBV7-8 and TRBJ2-2 gives the full variable domain: GAGVSQSPRYKVAKRGQDVALRCDPISGHVSLFWYQQALGQGPEFLTYFQNEAQLDKSGLPSDRFFAERPEGSVSTLKIQRTQQEDSAVYLCASRLAGVRTGELFFGEGSRLTVL.

The sample holds a few counts of this clonotype. The genes are TRBV30 and TRBJ2-2, with 9 bases matching TRBD1. The CDR3 has 13 amino acids. Germline V gives CDR1 GTSNPN, CDR2 SVGIG (reference sequence). V was clipped by 4 bases and J by 6 bases; unmatched bases: 3. CDR3: CAWIRQGAGELFF. Written as DNA, the CDR3 is TGTGCCTGGATCCGACAGGGGGCCGGGGAGCTGTTTTTT.

This clonotype is a singleton in its sample. A much larger clone is a single base away; this may be a read error. This sequence joins TRBV4-3 and TRBJ2-1; 9 positions agree with TRBD2. The CDR3 runs 16 residues. Germline CDR1 LGHNA, CDR2 YSLEER. The CDR3, as DNA: TGTGCCAGCAGCCAAGAAGGCGGGAGGGCAAAGGGTGGGCAGTTCTTC. Protein sequence: CASSQEGGRAKGGQFF.

In this sample, this clonotype turned up many times. The chain recombines TRBV11-2 with TRBJ2-7, with D possibly being TRBD1 or TRBD2 (5 bases each). CDR1 is SGHAT, CDR2 FQNNGV, per germline. This CDR3 comprises 12 residues. V gave up 4 bases and J gave up 4 bases, with 8 bases separating them. The CDR3 DNA sequence: TGTGCCAGCAGCTGGGGGAGTTACGAGCAGTACTTC. Translation: CASSWGSYEQYF.

Details on this clonotype: A much larger clonotype is one base distant, so this may be a read error. The chain uses TRBV29-1 and TRBJ1-1; D is uncertain. This CDR3 is 12 amino acids long. Deletions cut 7 bases from V and 5 bases from J, with 14 bases between. Germline assignment: CDR1 SQVTM and CDR2 ANQGSEA. DNA of the CDR3: TGCAGCGCTGACGGACCTGGTACTGAAGCTTTCTTT. Residues: CSADGPGTEAFF.

Regarding this clonotype: The junction departs from the called germline gene at one end, perhaps through a read error. The chain carries TRBV11-2 and TRBJ2-3, with D perhaps TRBD2 (5 bases). Per germline, CDR1 SGHAT and CDR2 FQNNGV. CDR3 length: 14 amino acids. The CDR3 region has the DNA TGTGCCAGCAGCTTAGGGGCGGGTACAGATACGCAGTACTTT. Translation gives CASSLGAGTDTQYF.

Comments on this clonotype: A much larger clone differs from this one at a single base, so this may be a read error. J is TRBJ2-7 and V is TRBV29-1, with D perhaps matching TRBD1 or TRBD2 (5 bases each). Per the germline V gene, CDR1 is SQVTM and CDR2 is ANQGSEA. Trimming took off 5 bases at V and 3 bases at J, with 26 bases between the two ends. CDR3 length equals 17 residues. The CDR3 DNA reads as TGCAGCGTTCGTCCGAGTTTTAGCAGGGACGAGCTCTACGAGCAGTACTTC. It translates to CSVRPSFSRDELYEQYF.

This clonotype was seen many times. The chain combines TRBV12-3 or TRBV12-4 with TRBJ1-5; weak D call: TRBD1 (5 bases). This CDR3 is 16 amino acids long. V was shortened by 5 bases and J by 3 bases, with 17 bases between the two germline ends. The CDR3 nucleotides are TGTGCCAGCAGTCCCTCAGGGATTTACTTCAATCAGCCCCAGCATTTT. Residues: CASSPSGIYFNQPQHF.

The J gene is TRBJ2-2, the V gene TRBV28, with 9 nucleotides matching TRBD2. Per germline, CDR1 MDHEN and CDR2 SYDVKM. This CDR3 region has 15 residues. Trimming removed 6 bases from V and 2 bases from J; junction bases left unmatched: 4. CDR3 sequence reads: CASSGTSRNTGELFF. In DNA form, the CDR3 reads TGTGCCAGCAGCGGGACTAGCAGAAACACCGGGGAGCTGTTTTTT.